This record looks at one T cell receptor beta chain sequence and its context. The target antigen is unknown. The sample is drawn from a study of OX40 agonist ivuxolimab in advanced cancers. Study observations and caveats: On average, a greater number of expanded clones characterised CD8+ T cells relative to CD4+. The study did not work out the antigen specificity of the expanded peripheral T cells.

V dropped 5 bases and J dropped 6; count of bases not matched to a gene: 7. The CDR3 is 15 amino acids. Germline V gene sequence: CDR1 SGHTA, CDR2 FQGTGA. Repertoires were generated with immunoSEQ multiplex PCR, while TCRdb's copy carries only in-frame clones and drops some. The sample yields some 50,000 clones, 75% to 85% seen once. The sequence came from an adult with an advanced solid tumor such as melanoma, head and neck, liver or kidney cancer. The V and J genes are TRBV7-3 and TRBJ2-1; 10 bases agree with TRBD2. Sample: CD4+ or CD8+ T cells sorted from blood, taken in a trial of the OX40 agonist ivuxolimab. The CDR3 nucleotides are TGTGCCAGCAGCCCCCTAGCGGGAGTAGGCAATGAGCAGTTCTTC. This encodes CASSPLAGVGNEQFF.